This entry lists 6 T cell receptor beta chains sequenced from one sample in a study of blood T cell repertoires in COVID-19. Clones were read by immunoSEQ multiplex PCR, and TCRdb kept only the in-frame ones, dropping some. The data hold fewer than 400,000 clones, with more than 85% observed a single time. The sample comprised PBMCs or T cells enriched from blood (not recorded which). The receptors were gathered from a woman aged 30 to 39 who had recovered from COVID-19.

In its sample, this clone was seen once. The V gene is TRBV14, the J gene TRBJ2-7; a weak D match, TRBD2 (5 bases). From germline, CDR1 is SGHDN and CDR2 FVKESK. Trimming pared 3 bases from V and 7 bases from J, leaving 28 bases between. This CDR3 has 18 amino acids. The CDR3 spells CASSHSALIRAARGEQYF. In DNA form, the CDR3 reads TGTGCCAGCAGCCACTCCGCCCTCATTCGGGCGGCGCGAGGGGAGCAGTACTTC.

The gene calls are TRBV5-6 and TRBJ2-2; 12 bases match TRBD2. The CDR3 is 18 residues long. Germline CDR1 SGHDT, CDR2 YYEEEE. V shed 0 bases and J 5 bases; nucleotides not matched to a gene: 8. The chain's CDR3 is CASSLGPSGRAGTGELFF. In nucleotides, the CDR3 is TGTGCCAGCAGCTTGGGTCCTAGCGGGAGGGCTGGGACCGGGGAGCTGTTTTTT.

The chain joins TRBV19 to TRBJ2-1; 7 bases are a match to TRBD1. CDR1 and CDR2 (germline): LNHDA, SQIVND (reference sequence). Trimming removed 5 bases from V and 5 bases from J; junction bases left unmatched: 6. The CDR3 runs 14 residues. The CDR3 DNA reads TGTGCCAGTAGTGGGGGACAGTTAAACAATGAGCAGTTCTTC. It encodes CASSGGQLNNEQFF.

This chain joins TRBV6-5 and TRBJ1-6, with D hard to call. Germline V CDR1 and CDR2: MNHEY, SVGAGI. V was shortened by 0 bases and J by 9 bases, with 9 bases between the two germline ends. The CDR3 consists of 14 residues. In DNA, the CDR3 is TGTGCCAGCAGTTACTCAGGAAGGAGTTCACCCCTCCACTTT. Its translation: CASSYSGRSSPLHF.

This chain uses TRBV28 with TRBJ1-1, with D tentatively TRBD1 (5 bases). With 11 bases removed from V and 7 bases from J, the gap between germline ends came to 17 bases. Germline loops: CDR1 MDHEN, CDR2 SYDVKM. The CDR3 totals 12 residues. CDR3 in amino acids: CAASGRGLEAFF. DNA of the CDR3: TGTGCCGCCTCCGGGAGGGGCCTTGAAGCTTTCTTT.

This rearrangement joins TRBV28 to TRBJ1-5; no definite D call. In germline, CDR1 is MDHEN, CDR2 SYDVKM. The CDR3 spans 16 residues. The V end lost 3 bases, the J end lost 2 bases, and 14 bases lay between the germline ends. CDR3 sequence reads: CASSFVGGGRNQPQHF. In DNA form, the CDR3 reads TGTGCCAGCAGTTTTGTGGGAGGCGGGCGCAATCAGCCCCAGCATTTT.